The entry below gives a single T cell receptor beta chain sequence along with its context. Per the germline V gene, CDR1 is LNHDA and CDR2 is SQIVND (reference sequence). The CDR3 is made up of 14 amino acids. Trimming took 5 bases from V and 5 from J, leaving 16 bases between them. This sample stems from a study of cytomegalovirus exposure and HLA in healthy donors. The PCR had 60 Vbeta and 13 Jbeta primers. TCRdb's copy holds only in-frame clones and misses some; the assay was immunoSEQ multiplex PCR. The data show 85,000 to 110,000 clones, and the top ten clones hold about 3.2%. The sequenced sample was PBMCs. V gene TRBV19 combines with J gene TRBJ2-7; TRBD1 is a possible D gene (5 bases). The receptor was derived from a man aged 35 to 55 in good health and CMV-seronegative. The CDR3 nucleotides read TGTGCCAGTAGTCCCGGACATCCCCGGGACGAGCAGTACTTC. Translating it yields CASSPGHPRDEQYF.